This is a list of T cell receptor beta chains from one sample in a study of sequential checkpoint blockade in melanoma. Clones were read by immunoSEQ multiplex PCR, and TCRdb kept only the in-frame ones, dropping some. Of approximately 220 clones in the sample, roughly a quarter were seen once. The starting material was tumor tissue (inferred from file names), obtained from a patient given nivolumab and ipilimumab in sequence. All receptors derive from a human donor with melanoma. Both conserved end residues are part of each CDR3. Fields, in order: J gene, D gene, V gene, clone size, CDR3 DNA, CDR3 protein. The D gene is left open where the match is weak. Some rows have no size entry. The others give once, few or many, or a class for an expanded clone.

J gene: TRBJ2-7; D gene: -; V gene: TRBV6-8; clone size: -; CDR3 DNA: TGTGCCAGCACCCATGGGGCCTACGAGCAGTACTTC; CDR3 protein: CASTHGAYEQYF
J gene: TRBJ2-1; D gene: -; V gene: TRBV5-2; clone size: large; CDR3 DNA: TGTGCCAGCAGCCCGCAGGGCAGGGCCAGCTCCTACAATGAGCAGTTCTTC; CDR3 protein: CASSPQGRASSYNEQFF
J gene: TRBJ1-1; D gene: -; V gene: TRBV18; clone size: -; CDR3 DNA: TGTGCCAGCTCACCAAGGCAGGGGGAAGCTTTCTTT; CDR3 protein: CASSPRQGEAFF
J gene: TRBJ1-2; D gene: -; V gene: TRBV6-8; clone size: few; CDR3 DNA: TGTGCCAGCAGTACCCCAGGCGCCGGGAACTATGGCTACACCTTC; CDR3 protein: CASSTPGAGNYGYTF
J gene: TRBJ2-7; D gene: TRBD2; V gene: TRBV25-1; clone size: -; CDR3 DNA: TGTGCCAGCAGTGGATTTACGGGGAGGGGCGAGCAGTACTTC; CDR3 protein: CASSGFTGRGEQYF
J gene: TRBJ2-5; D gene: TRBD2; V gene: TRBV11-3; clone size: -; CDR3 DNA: TGTGCCAGCAGCTTGCAGGACTTCGGACTAGCGGGCGGCAGGCACTTC; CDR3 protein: CASSLQDFGLAGGRHF
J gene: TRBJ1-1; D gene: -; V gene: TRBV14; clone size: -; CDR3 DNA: TGTGCCAGCAGCCGGTTGGTGGGCAGGGCCAACACTGAAGCTTTCTTT; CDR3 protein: CASSRLVGRANTEAFF
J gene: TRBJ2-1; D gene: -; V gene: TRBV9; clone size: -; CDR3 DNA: TGTGCCAGCAGTGAAACACAGGGGAGGAATGAGCAGTTCTTC; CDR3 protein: CASSETQGRNEQFF
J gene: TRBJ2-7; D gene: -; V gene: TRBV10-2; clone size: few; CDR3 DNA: TGCGCCATGACGAGCGGCCCTAGCTCCTACGAGCAGTACTTC; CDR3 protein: CAMTSGPSSYEQYF
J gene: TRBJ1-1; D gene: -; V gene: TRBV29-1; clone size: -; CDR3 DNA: TGCAGCGCCGACGTTGGGGGGTTAGGTACTGAAGCTTTCTTT; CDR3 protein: CSADVGGLGTEAFF
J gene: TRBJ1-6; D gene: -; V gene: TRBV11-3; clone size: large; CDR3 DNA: TGTGCCAGCAGCTTGGGACAAATCTATTCACCCCTCCACTTT; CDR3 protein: CASSLGQIYSPLHF
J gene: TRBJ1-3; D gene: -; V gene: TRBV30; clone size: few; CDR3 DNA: TGTGCCCTTACCTACGGGACCGCCGCTCTTGGCAACACCATATATTTT; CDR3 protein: CALTYGTAALGNTIYF